This T cell receptor beta chain was captured by sequencing in a study of T cell responses to AZD1222 COVID-19 vaccine. The protocol was immunoSEQ multiplex PCR, while the TCRdb copy is restricted to in-frame clones and leaves out a portion. The sample contains about 150,000 clones, roughly nine tenths of which appear only once. The CDR3 has 14 residues. CDR1 and CDR2 from the germline V gene are KGHSH and LQKENI. Trimming took 4 bases from V and 3 from J; bases not matched to a gene: 1. General study findings and limits: Donors skewed white British and female; clonal diversity was possibly underestimated. Spike-specific TCRs gained breadth and depth after people received two AZD1222 doses.

For this clone: Its specificity is not known.

This clonotype was sampled from an adult who received the AZD1222 COVID-19 vaccine. This chain links TRBV18 with TRBJ2-1, with TRBD1 identical over 9 bases. The starting material was peripheral blood, obtained 28 days after the second AZD1222 dose. The DNA for the CDR3 is TGTGCCAGCTCACAGGACAGGGGCTACAATGAGCAGTTCTTC. Translation: CASSQDRGYNEQFF.